The 32 T cell receptor beta chains given below trace back to one sample, sequenced in a study of cytomegalovirus exposure and HLA in healthy donors. PCR involved 60 Vbeta and 13 Jbeta primers. This table comes from immunoSEQ multiplex PCR, and its TCRdb copy is limited to in-frame clones, with some not included. The sample includes about 78,000 clones, around 70% of them seen just once. Input material: PBMCs. Receptors were obtained from a woman aged 40 to 55 in good health and CMV-seropositive.

This clone came up many times. The chain has TRBV10-3 and TRBJ2-6; no clear D gene. Germline loops: CDR1 ENHRY, CDR2 SYGVKD. Trimming took off 10 bases at V and 0 bases at J, with 4 bases between the two ends. CDR3 length: 12 amino acids. In nucleotides, the CDR3 is TGTGCCACCCTCTCTGGGGCCAACGTCCTGACTTTC. Translation: CATLSGANVLTF.

This sequence joins TRBV7-9 and TRBJ2-7; a weak D match, TRBD2 (5 bases). Trimming took off 2 bases at V and 5 bases at J, with 10 bases between the two ends. The CDR3 totals 13 residues. The V gene's germline CDR1 is SEHNR and CDR2 FQNEAQ (reference sequence). The CDR3 DNA reads TGTGCCAGCAGCTTACATGGGAGTGACGAGCAGTACTTC. Translation gives CASSLHGSDEQYF.

This sequence joins TRBV30 and TRBJ1-1; 8 nucleotides line up with TRBD1. Germline lookup yields CDR1 GTSNPN and CDR2 SVGIG (reference sequence). With V trimmed by 6 bases and J by 8 bases, 14 bases remained unmatched. The CDR3 has 14 residues. CDR3 amino acids: CACRVDRGSEEAFF. The CDR3 region has the DNA TGTGCCTGCAGAGTTGACAGGGGCTCTGAGGAAGCTTTCTTT.

CDR3 region: CASSSGGNQPQHF. The CDR3 DNA is TGTGCCAGCAGTTCGGGGGGCAATCAGCCCCAGCATTTT. V and J are TRBV6-6 and TRBJ1-5, with D perhaps matching TRBD1 (5 bases). Deletions cut 4 bases from V and 2 bases from J, with 6 bases between. CDR1 MNHNY and CDR2 SVGAGI come from the germline V gene (reference sequence). There are 13 residues in the CDR3.

The rearrangement uses TRBV27 and TRBJ2-2; TRBD2 is a possible D gene (7 bases). The germline gives CDR1 MNHEY, CDR2 SMNVEV (reference sequence). Trimming cost V 6 bases and J 6 bases, with 20 bases left between them. The CDR3 runs to 16 residues. This chain's CDR3 is CASRRGGGLLAGELFF. The CDR3 nucleotides read TGTGCCAGCAGGCGGGGAGGGGGGTTGTTGGCCGGGGAGCTGTTTTTT.

The V gene is TRBV7-2, the J gene TRBJ2-7; 10 nucleotides line up with TRBD1. The CDR3 totals 14 residues. Germline V CDR1 and CDR2: SGHTA, FQGNSA. The V gene end was trimmed by 3 bases and the J gene end by 6 bases; junction bases not matched to a gene: 5. In DNA, the CDR3 is TGTGCCAGCAGCTTCATAGGACAGGGGGGCGAGCAGTACTTC. This encodes CASSFIGQGGEQYF.

The rearrangement links TRBV30 to TRBJ1-2, with D unresolved. The CDR3 length is 11 residues. Germline CDR1 GTSNPN, CDR2 SVGIG (reference sequence). The CDR3 sequence is CVGEANYGYTF. The CDR3 DNA reads as TGTGTCGGGGAGGCTAACTATGGCTACACCTTC.

This clone turned up a few times. This chain joins TRBV4-2 and TRBJ2-7; 8 nucleotides line up with TRBD1. CDR3 length equals 13 residues. V dropped 8 bases and J dropped 2; count of bases not matched to a gene: 5. Germline V gene sequence: CDR1 LGHNA, CDR2 YNFKEQ. DNA of the CDR3: TGTGCCAGCCGAAGACAGGGGACCTACGAGCAGTACTTC. Protein product: CASRRQGTYEQYF.

V usage is TRBV7-9 and J usage is TRBJ2-1; D perhaps matches TRBD2 (7 bases). The CDR3 is 15 residues long. V was clipped by 4 bases and J by 9 bases, with 19 bases between them. Germline values: CDR1 SEHNR, CDR2 FQNEAQ (reference sequence). CDR3 coding DNA: TGTGCCAGCAGCTCGGGGGGCGGGGTCGCCCTTGAGCAGTTCTTC. Translation gives CASSSGGGVALEQFF.

This CDR3 is CASSDSWQGGGYTF. The CDR3 coding sequence is TGTGCCAGCAGTGATTCGTGGCAGGGGGGTGGCTACACCTTC. The chain uses TRBV6-1 and TRBJ1-2; 7 bases are a match to TRBD1. The CDR3 consists of 14 residues. The V gene end was trimmed by 3 bases and the J gene end by 7 bases; junction bases not matched to a gene: 8. Germline CDR1 MNHNS, CDR2 SASEGT.

The V call is TRBV5-5, the J call TRBJ1-3; D gene unclear. This CDR3 comprises 17 residues. The germline gives CDR1 SGHKS, CDR2 YYEKEE (reference sequence). V lost 0 bases, J lost 0 bases, and 13 bases lay in between. As DNA, the CDR3 is TGTGCCAGCAGCTTGGGAGGGTCGGCTATCTCTGGAAACACCATATATTTT. It encodes CASSLGGSAISGNTIYF.

This chain links TRBV4-1 with TRBJ2-1; possibly TRBD1 for D (6 bases). The CDR3 has 15 residues. Germline V lookup: CDR1 MGHRA, CDR2 YSYEKL. Trimming shortened V by 5 bases and J by 3 bases, and 14 bases separated the two germline ends. The CDR3 reads CASSARQDSYNEQFF. The CDR3 DNA is TGCGCCAGCAGCGCCCGACAGGACAGCTACAATGAGCAGTTCTTC.

This chain links TRBV6-1 with TRBJ1-1; possible D gene TRBD1, 5 bases. This CDR3 comprises 15 residues. The germline gives CDR1 MNHNS, CDR2 SASEGT. The V end lost 2 bases, the J end lost 5 bases, and 15 bases lay between the germline ends. The CDR3 region is CASSELAGIGTEAFF. Here the CDR3 DNA reads TGTGCCAGCAGTGAACTGGCAGGGATCGGGACTGAAGCTTTCTTT.

This clone was detected a few times. This chain links TRBV19 with TRBJ2-6; D may be TRBD1 (7 bases). This CDR3 has 17 amino acids. Between the trimmed V and J ends, which lost 9 bases and 0 bases, there was a span of 18 bases. The germline V gene encodes CDR1 LNHDA and CDR2 SQIVND (reference sequence). This CDR3 reads CASQRQGGLSGANVLTF. The CDR3 coding sequence is TGTGCCAGCCAGAGACAGGGAGGCCTCTCTGGGGCCAACGTCCTGACTTTC. Using reference TRBV19 and TRBJ2-6 for the parts outside the CDR3, the full variable domain is DGGITQSPKYLFRKEGQNVTLSCEQNLNHDAMYWYRQDPGQGLRLIYYSQIVNDFQKGDIAEGYSVSREKKESFPLTVTSAQKNPTAFYLCASQRQGGLSGANVLTFGAGSRLTVL.

J is TRBJ1-1 and V is TRBV14; no reliable D call. Germline V CDR1 and CDR2: SGHDN, FVKESK. Trimming cost V 3 bases and J 4 bases, with 12 bases left between them. The CDR3 extends over 14 amino acids. The CDR3 loop reads CASSQIEVTTEAFF. The CDR3 DNA reads TGTGCCAGCAGCCAGATAGAGGTAACCACTGAAGCTTTCTTT.

The chain recombines TRBV7-2 with TRBJ1-2, with 8 bases that match TRBD1. This CDR3 comprises 15 residues. Germline CDR1 reads SGHTA; CDR2 reads FQGNSA. V lost 1 base to trimming and J lost 8 bases; unmatched junction nucleotides: 9. The DNA of the CDR3 is TGTGCCAGCAGCTTAGAGAGGCGGACAGGGCAAGGCTACACCTTC. This translates into CASSLERRTGQGYTF.

The CDR3 DNA sequence: TGTGCCAGCAGCCAGGGACATCTCTACGAGCAGTACTTC. Residues: CASSQGHLYEQYF. This chain links TRBV7-6 with TRBJ2-7, with D perhaps TRBD1 (6 bases). V was shortened by 5 bases and J by 3 bases, with 11 bases between the two germline ends. CDR1 is SGHVS, CDR2 FNYEAQ, per germline. This CDR3 spans 13 amino acids. Together with reference TRBV7-6 and TRBJ2-7, the CDR3 gives the full variable domain: GAGVSQSPRYKVTKRGQDVALRCDPISGHVSLYWYRQALGQGPEFLTYFNYEAQQDKSGLPNDRFSAERPEGSISTLTIQRTEQRDSAMYRCASSQGHLYEQYFGPGTRLTVT.

The V call is TRBV15, the J call TRBJ2-3, with D possibly being TRBD1 (6 bases). V was shortened by 1 base and J by 1 base, with 15 bases between the two germline ends. CDR1 is LNHNV, CDR2 YYDKDF, per germline (reference sequence). There are 17 residues in the CDR3. CDR3 in DNA: TGTGCCACCAGCAGAGTACAACAGGGTTCGGGCACAGATACGCAGTATTTT. Its protein product is CATSRVQQGSGTDTQYF.

V is TRBV19 and J is TRBJ2-5; the match to TRBD1 covers 8 bases. The germline gives CDR1 LNHDA, CDR2 SQIVND (reference sequence). This CDR3 contains 13 residues. The V segment lost 4 bases and the J segment 3 bases; nucleotides outside the gene matches: 1. The CDR3 sequence is CASSTTGEETQYF. In DNA, the CDR3 is TGTGCCAGTAGTACGACAGGGGAAGAGACCCAGTACTTC.

The rearrangement links TRBV10-1 to TRBJ1-1, with 7 bases lining up with TRBD1. CDR1 is WNHNN, CDR2 SYGVQD, per germline (reference sequence). The V gene end was trimmed by 4 bases and the J gene end by 9 bases; junction bases not matched to a gene: 8. The CDR3 covers 13 residues. CDR3 amino acids: CASSGQVTGQAFF. The CDR3 bases are TGCGCCAGCAGTGGCCAGGTGACAGGGCAAGCTTTCTTT.

The CDR3 coding sequence is TGCGCCAGCAGCCAAGAAGGAAGAGGTCTCGACACCTTC. Protein sequence: CASSQEGRGLDTF. The chain links TRBV4-1 to TRBJ1-2; D not resolved. The CDR3 runs to 13 residues. Trimming left V 0 bases short and J 12 bases short, with 14 bases between. Germline loops: CDR1 MGHRA, CDR2 YSYEKL.

The rearrangement joins TRBV29-1 to TRBJ1-3, with TRBD1 matching 8 bases. Germline V gene sequence: CDR1 SQVTM, CDR2 ANQGSEA. The junction had 8 bases not matched to a gene; V was cut back by 5 bases and J by 2 bases. This CDR3 has 15 residues. The CDR3 reads CSVLIQGGPGNTIYF. DNA for the CDR3: TGCAGCGTTCTAATACAGGGGGGGCCTGGAAACACCATATATTTT. The full variable domain, with the rest looked up from reference TRBV29-1 and TRBJ1-3, is SAVISQKPSRDICQRGTSLTIQCQVDSQVTMMFWYRQQPGQSLTLIATANQGSEATYESGFVIDKFPISRPNLTFSTLTVSNMSPEDSSIYLCSVLIQGGPGNTIYFGEGSWLTVV.

V gene TRBV5-1 combines with J gene TRBJ2-7; D possibly matches TRBD1 or TRBD2 (7 bases each). The V gene's germline CDR1 is SGHRS and CDR2 YFSETQ. Trimming left V 4 bases short and J 0 bases short, with 14 bases between. CDR3 length equals 15 residues. CDR3 amino acids: CASSLGGTVSYEQYF. For the CDR3, the DNA is TGCGCCAGCAGCCTGGGGGGGACAGTCTCCTACGAGCAGTACTTC.

J is TRBJ2-4 and V is TRBV5-6; TRBD2 might be the D (6 bases). Germline V gene sequence: CDR1 SGHDT, CDR2 YYEEEE. The CDR3 spans 17 residues. V lost 1 base to trimming and J lost 6 bases, with 20 bases between them. CDR3 region: CASSLLARRGAGNIQYF. DNA of the CDR3: TGTGCCAGCAGCTTGTTGGCGCGACGGGGAGCGGGAAACATTCAGTACTTC.

This clone was seen a few times. The chain links TRBV7-6 to TRBJ2-5; 8 nucleotides line up with TRBD1. J lost 0 bases, V lost 5 bases, and 8 bases had no gene match. Germline CDR1 reads SGHVS; CDR2 reads FNYEAQ. This CDR3 contains 16 residues. This CDR3 reads CASSVGGTGDQETQYF. In DNA, the CDR3 is TGTGCCAGCAGCGTCGGAGGGACAGGCGACCAAGAGACCCAGTACTTC.

The chain combines TRBV9 with TRBJ2-3, with 8 bases matching TRBD1. CDR1 SGDLS and CDR2 YYNGEE come from the germline V gene. The CDR3 spans 17 residues. Trimming removed 0 bases from V and 5 bases from J; junction bases left unmatched: 11. CDR3 protein: CASSVDVSGGMGDTQYF. Here the CDR3 DNA reads TGTGCCAGCAGCGTAGATGTCTCAGGGGGCATGGGAGATACGCAGTATTTT.

The rearrangement uses TRBV4-1 and TRBJ2-3; TRBD2 agrees at 7 bases. Germline CDR1 reads MGHRA; CDR2 reads YSYEKL. Trimming removed 1 base from V and 2 bases from J; junction bases left unmatched: 6. This CDR3 comprises 16 residues. The chain's CDR3 is CASSQVTSANTDTQYF. CDR3 nucleotides: TGCGCCAGCAGCCAAGTTACTAGCGCGAACACAGATACGCAGTATTTT.

Only a few counts were recorded for this clone. This chain joins TRBV6-5 and TRBJ2-2, with 8 bases fitting TRBD1. The CDR3 extends over 16 amino acids. Germline loops: CDR1 MNHEY, CDR2 SVGAGI. Trimming removed 2 bases from V and 4 bases from J; junction bases left unmatched: 6. CDR3 sequence (DNA): TGTGCCAGCAGTTACCTGGGACAGGTTCCCACCGGGGAGCTGTTTTTT. Translation gives CASSYLGQVPTGELFF.

The chain employs TRBV27 and TRBJ1-4; weak D call: TRBD1 (6 bases). Germline CDR1 reads MNHEY; CDR2 reads SMNVEV (reference sequence). The CDR3 covers 15 residues. The ends were cut back, 3 bases at V and 4 bases at J, with 12 bases in the middle. The CDR3 here is CASSLVGQHNEKLFF. In DNA, the CDR3 is TGTGCCAGCAGTTTGGTTGGACAGCATAATGAAAAACTGTTTTTT. Filled out from reference TRBV27 and TRBJ1-4, the complete variable domain reads EAQVTQNPRYLITVTGKKLTVTCSQNMNHEYMSWYRQDPGLGLRQIYYSMNVEVTDKGDVPEGYKVSRKEKRNFPLILESPSPNQTSLYFCASSLVGQHNEKLFFGSGTQLSVL.

This chain joins TRBV30 and TRBJ2-7; D perhaps matches TRBD2 (6 bases). CDR1 and CDR2 (germline): GTSNPN, SVGIG (reference sequence). The CDR3 is 14 residues long. Trimming took off 0 bases at V and 3 bases at J, with 12 bases between the two ends. The chain's CDR3 is CAWSVGLGGYEQYF. In DNA form, the CDR3 reads TGTGCCTGGAGTGTCGGACTGGGAGGCTACGAGCAGTACTTC.

This clone was seen a few times. The genes are TRBV4-3 and TRBJ1-4; TRBD1 matches at 7 bases. The CDR3 is made up of 18 amino acids. The V gene's germline CDR1 is LGHNA and CDR2 YSLEER. Germline trimming cut 5 bases from V and 1 base from J; bases unmatched to any gene: 13. CDR3 protein: CASSAMVVTGLTNEKLFF. The CDR3 region has the DNA TGCGCCAGCAGCGCGATGGTTGTGACAGGGCTAACTAATGAAAAACTGTTTTTT.

This clone was seen a single time. The chain couples TRBV5-1 to TRBJ1-4; no reliable D call. The CDR3 totals 15 residues. Trimming removed 4 bases at V and 5 bases at J, with 15 bases between. CDR1 and CDR2 (germline): SGHRS, YFSETQ. The CDR3 region is CASSGPGLTNEKLFF. DNA of the CDR3: TGCGCCAGCAGCGGCCCGGGTCTTACAAATGAAAAACTGTTTTTT.